Below, 7 T cell receptor beta chains from the same sample are listed, as sequenced in a study of T cell responses to AZD1222 COVID-19 vaccine. The data were produced by immunoSEQ multiplex PCR, yet TCRdb's version contains in-frame clones alone and is incomplete. The sample consists of roughly 180,000 clones, roughly 92% of them appearing once. The material sequenced was peripheral blood, taken 28 days after the second AZD1222 dose. These receptor sequences come from an adult who received the AZD1222 COVID-19 vaccine.

The chain has TRBV6-5 and TRBJ1-4, with a weak D call TRBD1 (6 bases). Trimming pared 7 bases from V and 4 bases from J, leaving 16 bases between. The V gene's germline CDR1 is MNHEY and CDR2 SVGAGI. CDR3 length: 15 amino acids. The CDR3 spells CASTERRGGNEKLFF. CDR3 bases: TGTGCCAGCACGGAGAGAAGGGGGGGTAATGAAAAACTGTTTTTT.

The CDR3 region is CATRGGTDTQYF. In nucleotides, the CDR3 is TGTGCCACCAGGGGGGGAACAGATACGCAGTATTTT. The V and J genes are TRBV10-3 and TRBJ2-3, with D perhaps being TRBD1 or TRBD2 (7 bases each). Germline V gene lookup returns CDR1 ENHRY and CDR2 SYGVKD. V gave up 10 bases and J gave up 3 bases, with 11 bases separating them. This CDR3 region has 12 residues.

The chain joins TRBV19 to TRBJ2-3, with D tentatively TRBD1 (6 bases). The length of the CDR3 is 15 residues. The germline CDR1 and CDR2 sequences are LNHDA and SQIVND (reference sequence). Deletions cut 9 bases from V and 0 bases from J, with 16 bases between. The CDR3 region is CASRRTVSSTDTQYF. As DNA, the CDR3 is TGTGCCAGCCGGCGGACAGTCTCTAGCACAGATACGCAGTATTTT.

The J gene is TRBJ1-1, the V gene TRBV5-1; D is possibly TRBD1 (5 bases). CDR3 length: 14 residues. The V end was cut by 2 bases, the J end by 4 bases, with 12 bases between. Germline CDR1 is SGHRS and CDR2 is YFSETQ. For the CDR3, the DNA is TGCGCCAGCAGCTTTGAGGGACGGAGCACTGAAGCTTTCTTT. This gives the protein CASSFEGRSTEAFF. Full variable domain (outside the CDR3, taken from reference TRBV5-1 and TRBJ1-1): KAGVTQTPRYLIKTRGQQVTLSCSPISGHRSVSWYQQTPGQGLQFLFEYFSETQRNKGNFPGRFSGRQFSNSRSEMNVSTLELGDSALYLCASSFEGRSTEAFFGQGTRLTVV.

The genes are TRBV7-6 and TRBJ1-5, with D uncertain. Deletions cut 10 bases from V and 7 bases from J, with 8 bases between. Germline-derived CDR1 and CDR2 are SGHVS and FNYEAQ. The CDR3 covers 10 residues. In nucleotides, the CDR3 is TGTGCCAACCTGGAGCAGCCCCAGCATTTT. Translated: CANLEQPQHF.

This clone has a single count. The J gene is TRBJ1-5, the V gene TRBV7-8, with D hard to call. The CDR3 consists of 15 residues. Deletions cut 2 bases from V and 1 base from J, with 9 bases between. Germline V gene data show CDR1 as SGHVS and CDR2 as FQNEAQ. CDR3 loop: CASSLKGWSNQPQHF. CDR3 DNA sequence: TGTGCCAGCAGCTTAAAGGGTTGGAGCAATCAGCCCCAGCATTTT.

This chain joins TRBV10-3 and TRBJ1-5; D gene uncertain. The germline V gene has CDR1 ENHRY and CDR2 SYGVKD. The V end was cut by 8 bases, the J end by 9 bases, with 17 bases between. The CDR3 is 13 amino acids. The CDR3: CAIGSSGIGPQHF. The CDR3 bases are TGTGCCATCGGGTCATCGGGGATTGGGCCCCAGCATTTT.